This T cell receptor (beta chain) is from a study of neoadjuvant anti-PD-1 for oral cavity cancer. Study overall: Non-progressing patients received a fourth nivolumab dose near day 43, then surgery on days 50-56.

Study findings and constraints: Pretreatment Treg/Th17 ratio correlated inversely with post-treatment tumor clonality.

Note on this clone: Its antigen is not known.

The CDR3 is 16 residues long. Germline loops: CDR1 MDHEN, CDR2 SYDVKM. Trimming cost V 7 bases and J 0 bases, with 18 bases left between them. Some clones are missing from TCRdb's copy, which holds only in-frame ones; the method was immunoSEQ multiplex PCR. The sample consists of tens of thousands of clones, roughly 80% of them appearing once. This sequence was found in a person aged 35 to 85 with oral cavity squamous cell carcinoma. The V gene is TRBV28, the J gene TRBJ1-1, with D hard to call. Sample: PBMCs, taken before nivolumab (anti-PD-1) treatment. This CDR3 is CASIPAGGRMNTEAFF. The CDR3 coding sequence is TGTGCCAGCATACCCGCAGGAGGTCGCATGAACACTGAAGCTTTCTTT.